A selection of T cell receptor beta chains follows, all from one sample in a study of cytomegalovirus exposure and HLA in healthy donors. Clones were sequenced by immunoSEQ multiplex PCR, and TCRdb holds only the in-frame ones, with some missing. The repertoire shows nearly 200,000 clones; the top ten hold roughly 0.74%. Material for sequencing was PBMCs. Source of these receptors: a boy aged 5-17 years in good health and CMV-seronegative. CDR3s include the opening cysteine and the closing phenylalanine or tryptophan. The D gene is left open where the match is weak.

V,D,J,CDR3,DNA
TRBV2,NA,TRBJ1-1,CASNHRQVNTEAFF,TGTGCCAGCAATCACCGACAGGTGAACACTGAAGCTTTCTTT
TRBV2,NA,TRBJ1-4,CASNGGGTATNEKLFF,TGTGCCAGCAACGGAGGAGGCACAGCAACTAATGAAAAACTGTTTTTT
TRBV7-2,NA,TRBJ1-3,CASSPGYVSGNTIYF,TGTGCCAGCAGCCCGGGGTACGTCTCTGGAAACACCATATATTTT
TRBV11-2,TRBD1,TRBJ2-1,CASSLLDRGGYNEQFF,TGTGCCAGCAGCTTATTAGACAGGGGAGGTTACAATGAGCAGTTCTTC
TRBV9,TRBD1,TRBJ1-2,CASSRDSGTGPYGYTF,TGTGCCAGCAGCCGTGACTCCGGGACAGGGCCCTATGGCTACACCTTC
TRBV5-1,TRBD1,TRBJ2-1,CASSWTGGYNEQFF,TGCGCCAGCAGCTGGACAGGGGGCTACAATGAGCAGTTCTTC
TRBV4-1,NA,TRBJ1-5,CASSQDRGGRDSNQPQHF,TGCGCCAGCAGCCAAGATCGGGGAGGTAGGGATAGCAATCAGCCCCAGCATTTT
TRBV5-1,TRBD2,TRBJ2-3,CASSLGTSGGSDTQYF,TGCGCCAGCAGCTTGGGGACTAGCGGGGGCTCAGATACGCAGTATTTT
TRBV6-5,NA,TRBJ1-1,CASSYSQGIGTEAFF,TGTGCCAGCAGTTACTCTCAGGGGATCGGCACTGAAGCTTTCTTT
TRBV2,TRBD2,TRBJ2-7,CASRQRGGLYEQYF,TGTGCCAGCAGGCAGCGGGGGGGCCTCTACGAGCAGTACTTC
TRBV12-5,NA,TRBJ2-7,CASGLVVRTLGEQYF,TGTGCTAGTGGTTTGGTCGTTCGGACACTCGGCGAGCAGTACTTC
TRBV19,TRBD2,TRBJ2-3,CASSIVASGSDTQYF,TGTGCCAGTAGTATAGTTGCTAGCGGCTCAGATACGCAGTATTTT
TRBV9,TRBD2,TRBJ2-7,CASSAGLAVPYEQYF,TGTGCCAGCAGCGCGGGACTAGCGGTTCCCTACGAGCAGTACTTC
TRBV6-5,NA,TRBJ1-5,CASSDNSDQPQHF,TGTGCCAGCAGTGACAATAGCGATCAGCCCCAGCATTTT
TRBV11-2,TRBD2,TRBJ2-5,CASSPGERGEETQYF,TGTGCCAGCAGCCCAGGGGAGCGGGGGGAAGAGACCCAGTACTTC
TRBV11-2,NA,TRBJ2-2,CASRTENLAGELFF,TGTGCCAGCAGGACAGAGAACCTGGCGGGGGAGCTGTTTTTT
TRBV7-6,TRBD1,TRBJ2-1,CASSLIQGARSEQFF,TGTGCCAGCAGCTTAATCCAGGGGGCGCGAAGTGAGCAGTTCTTC
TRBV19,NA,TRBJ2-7,CASSPGTPYHSYEQYF,TGTGCCAGTAGTCCGGGGACTCCATACCACTCCTACGAGCAGTACTTC